This T cell receptor beta chain was recorded in a study of shared clonotypes between healthy human individuals. At a deep level, the assay was run. Every immunoSEQ plate was one replicate of a subset's evenly spread DNA. Profiled with immunoSEQ multiplex PCR; TCRdb holds only in-frame clones, not every one. This table holds nearly 1 million clones, 60% to 85% found once. Germline loops: CDR1 MNHEY, CDR2 SMNVEV (reference sequence). Between the trimmed V and J ends, which lost 0 bases and 1 base, there was a span of 11 bases. The CDR3 length is 16 residues. On this clone itself: Its antigen is not identified.

Study results and limitations: An expected dependence of interdonor clonotype sharing on sequencing depth was noted. The rarefaction results pointed to incomplete sorted-subset sequencing despite large depth.

The rearrangement links TRBV27 to TRBJ2-3; D perhaps matches TRBD2 (5 bases). This clonotype was sampled from a man in his late teens or twenties in good health. The sequencing input was memory CD4+ T cells sorted from blood. As for subset: CD45RA-negative fraction. CDR3 protein: CASSLSTGSGTDTQYF. CDR3 DNA sequence: TGTGCCAGCAGTTTATCAACGGGATCGGGCACAGATACGCAGTATTTT.